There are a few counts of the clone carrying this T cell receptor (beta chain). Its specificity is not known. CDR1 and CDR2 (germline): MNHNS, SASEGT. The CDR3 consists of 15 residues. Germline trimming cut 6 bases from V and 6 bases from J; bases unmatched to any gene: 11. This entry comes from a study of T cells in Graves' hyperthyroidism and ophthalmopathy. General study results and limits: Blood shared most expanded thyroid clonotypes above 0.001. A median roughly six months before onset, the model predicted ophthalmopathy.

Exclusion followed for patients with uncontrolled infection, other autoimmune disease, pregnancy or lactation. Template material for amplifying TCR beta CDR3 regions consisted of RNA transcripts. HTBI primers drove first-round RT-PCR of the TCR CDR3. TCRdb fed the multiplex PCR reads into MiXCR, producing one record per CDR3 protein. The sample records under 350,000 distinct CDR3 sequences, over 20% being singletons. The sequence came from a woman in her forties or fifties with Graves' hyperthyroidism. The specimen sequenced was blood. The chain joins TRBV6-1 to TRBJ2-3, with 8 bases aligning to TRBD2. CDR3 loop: CASSWTSSDPDTQYF. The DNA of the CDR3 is TGTGCCAGCAGCTGGACTAGCTCAGATCCCGATACGCAGTATTTT.